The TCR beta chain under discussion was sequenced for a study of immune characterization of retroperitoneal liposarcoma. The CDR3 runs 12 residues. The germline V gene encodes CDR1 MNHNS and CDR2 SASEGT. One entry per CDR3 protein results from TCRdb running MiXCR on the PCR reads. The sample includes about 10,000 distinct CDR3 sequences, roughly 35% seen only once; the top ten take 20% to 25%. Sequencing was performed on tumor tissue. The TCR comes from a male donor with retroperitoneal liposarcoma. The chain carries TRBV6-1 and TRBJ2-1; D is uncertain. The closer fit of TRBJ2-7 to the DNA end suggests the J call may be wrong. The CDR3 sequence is CASTLDLYEQYF. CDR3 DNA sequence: TGTGCCAGCACTCTAGACCTCTACGAGCAGTACTTC.